This entry describes one T cell receptor (beta chain). Antigen unknown. This sample stems from a study of cytomegalovirus exposure and HLA in healthy donors. Points from the study as a whole: One later analysis reportedly identified an Asian-associated ancestry cluster that showed fewer N-insertions than the approximately 700-donor mean. Altogether, some 170 TCR beta chains were recorded as cytomegalovirus-associated. The authors excluded some V segments, including TRBV6-2 and TRBV6-3, as indistinguishable.

The PCR contained 60 Vbeta and 13 Jbeta primers. Repertoires were generated with immunoSEQ multiplex PCR, while TCRdb's copy carries only in-frame clones and drops some. The sample lists about 200,000 clones, almost 70% occurring once. Trimming took 2 bases from V and 5 from J, leaving 10 bases between them. The CDR3 is 14 residues long. Germline CDR1 MNHNY, CDR2 SVGAGI (reference sequence). Sequenced: PBMCs. The sequence was obtained from a man aged 35 to 55 in good health and CMV-seropositive. This chain uses TRBV6-6 with TRBJ2-1; D not resolved. The CDR3 DNA is TGTGCCAGCAGTTACAGCGAAACCAACAATGAGCAGTTCTTC. Protein: CASSYSETNNEQFF.